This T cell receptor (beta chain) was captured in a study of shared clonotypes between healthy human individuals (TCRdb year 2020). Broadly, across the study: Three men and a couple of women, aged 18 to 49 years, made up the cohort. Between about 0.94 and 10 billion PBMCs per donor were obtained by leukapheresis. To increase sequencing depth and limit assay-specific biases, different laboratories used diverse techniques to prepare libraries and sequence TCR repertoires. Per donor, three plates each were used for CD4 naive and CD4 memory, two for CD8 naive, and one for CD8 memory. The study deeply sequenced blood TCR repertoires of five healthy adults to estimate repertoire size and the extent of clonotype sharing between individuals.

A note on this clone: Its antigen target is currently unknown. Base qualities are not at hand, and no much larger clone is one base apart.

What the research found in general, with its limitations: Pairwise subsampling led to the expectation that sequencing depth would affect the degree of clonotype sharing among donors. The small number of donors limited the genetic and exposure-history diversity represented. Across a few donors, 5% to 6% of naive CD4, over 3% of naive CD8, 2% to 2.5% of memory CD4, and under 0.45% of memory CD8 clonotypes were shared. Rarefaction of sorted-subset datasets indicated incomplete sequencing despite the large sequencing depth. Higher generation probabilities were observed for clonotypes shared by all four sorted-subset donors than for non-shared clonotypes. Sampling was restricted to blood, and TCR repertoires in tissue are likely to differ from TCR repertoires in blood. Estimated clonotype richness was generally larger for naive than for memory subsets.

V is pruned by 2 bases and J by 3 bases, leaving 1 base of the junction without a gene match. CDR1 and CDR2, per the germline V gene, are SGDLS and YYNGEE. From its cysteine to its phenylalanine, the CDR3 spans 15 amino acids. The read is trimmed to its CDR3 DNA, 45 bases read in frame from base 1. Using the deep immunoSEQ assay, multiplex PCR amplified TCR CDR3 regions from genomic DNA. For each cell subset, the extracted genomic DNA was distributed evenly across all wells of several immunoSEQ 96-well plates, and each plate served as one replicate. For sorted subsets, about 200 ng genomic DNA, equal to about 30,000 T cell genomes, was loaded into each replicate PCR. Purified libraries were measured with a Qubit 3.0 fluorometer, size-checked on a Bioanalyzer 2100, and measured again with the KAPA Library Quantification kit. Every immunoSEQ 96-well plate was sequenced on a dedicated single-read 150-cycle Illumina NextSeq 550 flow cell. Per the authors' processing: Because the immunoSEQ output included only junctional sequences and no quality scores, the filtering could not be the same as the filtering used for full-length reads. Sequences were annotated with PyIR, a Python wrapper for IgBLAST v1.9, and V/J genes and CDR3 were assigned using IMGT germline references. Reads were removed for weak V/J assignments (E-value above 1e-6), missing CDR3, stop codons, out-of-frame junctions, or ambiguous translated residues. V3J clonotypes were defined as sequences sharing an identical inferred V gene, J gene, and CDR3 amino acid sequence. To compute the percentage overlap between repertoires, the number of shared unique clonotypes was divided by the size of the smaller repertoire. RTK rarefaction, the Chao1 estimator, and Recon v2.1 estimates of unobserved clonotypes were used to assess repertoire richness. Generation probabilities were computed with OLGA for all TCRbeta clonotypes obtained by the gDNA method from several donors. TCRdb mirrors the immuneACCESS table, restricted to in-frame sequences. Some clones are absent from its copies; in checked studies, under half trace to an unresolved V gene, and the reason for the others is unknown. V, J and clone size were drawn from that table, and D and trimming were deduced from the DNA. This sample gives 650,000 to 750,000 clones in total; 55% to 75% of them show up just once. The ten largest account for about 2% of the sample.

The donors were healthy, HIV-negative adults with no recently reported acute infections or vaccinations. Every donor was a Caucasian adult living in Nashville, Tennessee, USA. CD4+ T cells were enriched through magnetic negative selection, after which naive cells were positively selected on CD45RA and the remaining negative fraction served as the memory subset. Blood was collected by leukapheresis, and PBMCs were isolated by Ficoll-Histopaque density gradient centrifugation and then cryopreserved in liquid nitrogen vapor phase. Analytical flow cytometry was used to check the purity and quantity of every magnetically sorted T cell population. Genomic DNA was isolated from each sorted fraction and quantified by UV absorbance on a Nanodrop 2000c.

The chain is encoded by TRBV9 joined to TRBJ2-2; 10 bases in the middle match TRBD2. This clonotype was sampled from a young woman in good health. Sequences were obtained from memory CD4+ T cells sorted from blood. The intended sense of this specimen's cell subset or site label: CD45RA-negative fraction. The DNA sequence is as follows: TGTGCCAGCAGCGTCACTAGCGGGGACACCGGGGAGCTGTTTTTT. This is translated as CASSVTSGDTGELFF.